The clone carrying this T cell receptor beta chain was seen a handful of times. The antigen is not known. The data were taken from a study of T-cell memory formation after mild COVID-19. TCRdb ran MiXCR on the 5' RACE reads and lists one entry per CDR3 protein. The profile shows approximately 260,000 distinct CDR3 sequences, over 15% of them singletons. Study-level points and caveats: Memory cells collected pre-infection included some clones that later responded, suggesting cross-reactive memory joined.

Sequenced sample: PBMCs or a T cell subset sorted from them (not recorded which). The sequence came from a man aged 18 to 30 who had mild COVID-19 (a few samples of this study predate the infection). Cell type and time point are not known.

As DNA, the CDR3 is TGCGCCAGCAGCCCTGCGGGGACAGGGGATGAAAAACTGTTTTTT. It specifies CASSPAGTGDEKLFF. This chain joins TRBV4-1 and TRBJ1-4; 10 bases map to TRBD1. The J segment lost 6 bases and the V segment lost 4 bases, leaving 5 bases of the junction unmatched. CDR1 is MGHRA and CDR2 is YSYEKL in the germline V gene. This CDR3 contains 15 residues.